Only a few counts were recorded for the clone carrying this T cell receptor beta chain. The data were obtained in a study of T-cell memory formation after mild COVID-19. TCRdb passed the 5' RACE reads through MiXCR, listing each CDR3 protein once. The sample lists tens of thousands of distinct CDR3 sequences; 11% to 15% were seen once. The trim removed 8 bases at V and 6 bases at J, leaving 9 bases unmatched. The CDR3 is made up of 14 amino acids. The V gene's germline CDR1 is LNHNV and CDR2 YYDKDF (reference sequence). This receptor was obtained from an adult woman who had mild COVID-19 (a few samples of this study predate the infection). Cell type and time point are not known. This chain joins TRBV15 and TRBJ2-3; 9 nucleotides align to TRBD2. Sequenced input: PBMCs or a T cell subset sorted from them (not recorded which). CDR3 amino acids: CATEGLASADTQYF. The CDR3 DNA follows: TGTGCCACCGAGGGACTAGCATCAGCGGATACGCAGTATTTT.